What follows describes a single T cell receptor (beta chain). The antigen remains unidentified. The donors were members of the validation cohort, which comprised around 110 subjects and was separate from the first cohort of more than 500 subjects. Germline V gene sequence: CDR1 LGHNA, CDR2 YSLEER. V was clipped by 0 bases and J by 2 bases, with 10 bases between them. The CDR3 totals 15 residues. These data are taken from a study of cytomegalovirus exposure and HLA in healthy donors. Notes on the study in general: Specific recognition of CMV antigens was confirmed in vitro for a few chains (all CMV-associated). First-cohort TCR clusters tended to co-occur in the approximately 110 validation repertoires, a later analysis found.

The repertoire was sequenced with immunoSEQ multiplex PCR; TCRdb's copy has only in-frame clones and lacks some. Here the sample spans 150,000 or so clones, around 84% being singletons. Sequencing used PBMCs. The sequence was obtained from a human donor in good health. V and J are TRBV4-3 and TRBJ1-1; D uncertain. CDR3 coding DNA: TGCGCCAGCAGCCAAGATGCGGCCGGAAACACTGAAGCTTTCTTT. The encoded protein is CASSQDAAGNTEAFF.